The rows below give T cell receptor beta chains drawn from one sample of a study of shared clonotypes between healthy human individuals. Libraries were prepared by immunoSEQ multiplex PCR; TCRdb keeps only in-frame clonotypes and omits some of them. The table records roughly 1,500,000 clones, around 98.5% of them present only once. Material for sequencing was naive CD4+ T cells sorted from blood. These receptors were taken from a man younger than 45 in good health. Both conserved end residues are part of each CDR3. Each record gives: clone size, V gene, D gene, J gene, CDR3 DNA, CDR3 protein. A D gene is named only where the DNA matches it firmly. Clone size, where shown, is once, few, many, or a class for clones that have expanded.

size: -
V: TRBV7-8
D: TRBD1
J: TRBJ2-7
DNA: TGTGCCAGCAGCTTCAACAGGGGCCGTCCGGGAGAGCAGTACTTC
CDR3: CASSFNRGRPGEQYF

size: -
V: TRBV29-1
D: -
J: TRBJ2-7
DNA: TGCAGCGGGGGGCAGGGGGGAAGGTACGAGCAGTACTTC
CDR3: CSGGQGGRYEQYF

size: -
V: TRBV2
D: -
J: TRBJ1-5
DNA: TGTGCCAGCAGTGCCATTACCAATCAGCCCCAGCATTTT
CDR3: CASSAITNQPQHF

size: -
V: TRBV23-1
D: TRBD2
J: TRBJ2-2
DNA: TGCGCCAGCAGTCAAGCTGGGACTAGCGGGATTACGAACACCGGGGAGCTGTTTTTT
CDR3: CASSQAGTSGITNTGELFF

size: -
V: TRBV28
D: TRBD1
J: TRBJ2-1
DNA: TGTGCCAGCAGTTCGAGACAGGGATACAATGAGCAGTTCTTC
CDR3: CASSSRQGYNEQFF

size: -
V: TRBV19
D: -
J: TRBJ1-2
DNA: TGTGCCAGTAGTATAGCCGACACCGGGTCCCGGAACACCTTC
CDR3: CASSIADTGSRNTF

size: -
V: TRBV5-1
D: TRBD1
J: TRBJ1-4
DNA: TGCGCCAGCAGCCCGGGACAGGGTAAAGAAAAACTGTTTTTT
CDR3: CASSPGQGKEKLFF

size: -
V: TRBV7-6
D: -
J: TRBJ2-7
DNA: TGTGCCAGCAGCTTAGTCGATCCTCCTACGAGCTCCTACGAGCAGTACTTC
CDR3: CASSLVDPPTSSYEQYF

size: -
V: TRBV11-2
D: TRBD2
J: TRBJ2-3
DNA: TGTGCCAGCAGCTCCGTTCTAGCGGGAGGGCCGGCTAGCACAGATACGCAGTATTTT
CDR3: CASSSVLAGGPASTDTQYF

size: -
V: TRBV10-3
D: -
J: TRBJ1-5
DNA: TGTGCCACTCAGGGTTTTGGCAATCAGCCCCAGCATTTT
CDR3: CATQGFGNQPQHF

size: -
V: TRBV5-1
D: -
J: TRBJ2-7
DNA: TGCGCCAGCAGCTTGTTGGGGAGGCACTACGAGCAGTACTTC
CDR3: CASSLLGRHYEQYF

size: -
V: TRBV6-6
D: -
J: TRBJ2-7
DNA: TGTGCCAGCAGTTACCGACAGAAGATACAGTACTTC
CDR3: CASSYRQKIQYF

size: once
V: TRBV5-1
D: -
J: TRBJ2-5
DNA: TGCGCCAGCAGCTTGCCTAGTTCAGAGACCCAGTACTTC
CDR3: CASSLPSSETQYF

size: -
V: TRBV7-6
D: -
J: TRBJ1-2
DNA: TGTGCCAGCAGCTTATTTGGGGGCCCTAATGGCTACACCTTC
CDR3: CASSLFGGPNGYTF

size: -
V: TRBV11-2
D: -
J: TRBJ2-7
DNA: TGTGCCAGCAGCTTAGCAGGATTATCCTACGAGCAGTACTTC
CDR3: CASSLAGLSYEQYF

size: -
V: TRBV5-5
D: -
J: TRBJ2-7
DNA: TGTGCCAGCAGCTTGCCTGAAAGCTCCTACGAGCAGTACTTC
CDR3: CASSLPESSYEQYF

size: -
V: TRBV15
D: -
J: TRBJ1-5
DNA: TGTGCCACCAGCAGAGGGGGACTTGGGGCCCTGGGCAATCAGCCCCAGCATTTT
CDR3: CATSRGGLGALGNQPQHF

size: -
V: TRBV29-1
D: TRBD2
J: TRBJ2-7
DNA: TGCAGCGTTTCCGGGAGGTTCTCCTACGAGCAGTACTTC
CDR3: CSVSGRFSYEQYF

size: -
V: TRBV5-5
D: TRBD1
J: TRBJ2-7
DNA: TGTGCCAGCAGCCGAGACAGGGCCTACGAGCAGTACTTC
CDR3: CASSRDRAYEQYF

size: once
V: TRBV2
D: -
J: TRBJ2-7
DNA: TGTGCCAGCAGAACCGGGACTTACTCCTACGAGCAGTACTTC
CDR3: CASRTGTYSYEQYF

size: -
V: TRBV7-9
D: -
J: TRBJ2-5
DNA: TGTGCCAGCAGCTGGGACCGGGGGACAGACTTC
CDR3: CASSWDRGTDF

size: -
V: TRBV5-1
D: -
J: TRBJ2-5
DNA: TGCGCCAGCAGCGGCCCGGACGGGGGAGGAGAGACCCAGTACTTC
CDR3: CASSGPDGGGETQYF

size: -
V: TRBV28
D: -
J: TRBJ2-7
DNA: TGTGCCAGCAGTTCTACAGGGAAGGGGTTCTCCTACGAGCAGTACTTC
CDR3: CASSSTGKGFSYEQYF

size: -
V: TRBV5-1
D: -
J: TRBJ1-1
DNA: TGCGCCAGCGCGTTTACGACAGGGAACACTGAAGCTTTCTTT
CDR3: CASAFTTGNTEAFF

size: -
V: TRBV10-3
D: -
J: TRBJ1-1
DNA: TGTGCCATCAGGGGGAACACTGAAGCTTTCTTT
CDR3: CAIRGNTEAFF

size: -
V: TRBV11-2
D: -
J: TRBJ2-7
DNA: TGTGCCAGCAGCCAAGGAGCGGTATCCAGGCTTGGGTCCTACGAGCAGTACTTC
CDR3: CASSQGAVSRLGSYEQYF

size: -
V: TRBV4-1
D: -
J: TRBJ2-4
DNA: TGCGCCAGCAGCCCCCGGGGTATCAACAAAAACATTCAGTACTTC
CDR3: CASSPRGINKNIQYF

size: -
V: TRBV29-1
D: TRBD2
J: TRBJ2-2
DNA: TGCAGCGTTGATCCCCCCGAACAGATTAGAGAGCGGGAGGGCCGTCACACCGGGGAGCTGTTTTTT
CDR3: CSVDPPEQIREREGRHTGELFF

size: once
V: TRBV12-5
D: -
J: TRBJ1-2
DNA: TGTGCCAGTGGCGCCGGGGGTAGGAGCTACACCTTC
CDR3: CASGAGGRSYTF

size: -
V: TRBV12-5
D: TRBD2
J: TRBJ2-5
DNA: TGTGCTAGTGGTCTCGGGGGGGCCACCCGGGAGACCCAGTACTTC
CDR3: CASGLGGATRETQYF

size: -
V: TRBV28
D: -
J: TRBJ1-4
DNA: TGTGCCAGCAGTCTAATGGGGACAACTAATGAAAAACTGTTTTTT
CDR3: CASSLMGTTNEKLFF

size: -
V: TRBV7-7
D: -
J: TRBJ2-3
DNA: TGTGCAGCTGGGCGGGCTGAGGGGACAGATACGCAGTATTTT
CDR3: CAAGRAEGTDTQYF

size: once
V: TRBV10-2
D: TRBD2
J: TRBJ2-1
DNA: TGCGCCAGCAGGTTAGCGGGAGGATCCTACAATGAGCAGTTCTTC
CDR3: CASRLAGGSYNEQFF

size: -
V: TRBV13
D: TRBD2
J: TRBJ2-5
DNA: TGTGCCAGCAGCCTCCGGGGGGGAACCCAGTACTTC
CDR3: CASSLRGGTQYF